This TCR beta chain was retrieved from a study of blood T cell repertoires in COVID-19. Per the germline V gene, CDR1 is MRHNA and CDR2 is SNTAGT. The V gene end was trimmed by 2 bases and the J gene end by 6 bases; junction bases not matched to a gene: 1. CDR3 length: 13 residues. The table came from immunoSEQ multiplex PCR; TCRdb's copy has only in-frame clones and leaves some out. The sample shows 300,000 to 450,000 clones, approximately 91% of them seen only once. Sequenced: PBMCs or T cells enriched from blood (not recorded which). The V call is TRBV6-4, the J call TRBJ2-3, with 8 bases lining up with TRBD2. The receptor's source is a woman in her twenties or thirties who had been exposed to COVID-19. CDR3 DNA sequence: TGTGCCAGCAGTGACGGGACTAGGGATACGCAGTATTTT. As protein: CASSDGTRDTQYF.